The 7 T cell receptor beta chains reported below all come from one sample, sequenced in a study of identical twins' blood T cells. TCRdb re-analysed the 5' RACE reads in MiXCR, keeping a single row per CDR3 protein. Here the sample spans roughly 380,000 distinct CDR3 sequences, about 28% being singletons. The sample comprised PBMCs. These receptor sequences come from a woman aged 18 to 55 in good health.

In its sample, this clonotype was seen once. The chain links TRBV15 to TRBJ1-4; a weak D match, TRBD1 (5 bases). The V end was cut by 0 bases, the J end by 8 bases, with 13 bases between. The CDR3 totals 15 residues. In germline, CDR1 is LNHNV, CDR2 YYDKDF (reference sequence). Here the CDR3 reads CATSRDHEGWEKLFF. DNA of the CDR3: TGTGCCACCAGCAGAGATCACGAGGGGTGGGAAAAACTGTTTTTT.

The gene calls are TRBV4-1 and TRBJ1-1; the D is unclear. CDR1 MGHRA and CDR2 YSYEKL come from the germline V gene. CDR3 length: 15 residues. V was shortened by 4 bases and J by 1 base, with 13 bases between the two germline ends. The CDR3: CASSRIWLGNTEAFF. The CDR3 DNA reads as TGCGCCAGCAGCCGGATTTGGTTAGGGAACACTGAAGCTTTCTTT.

This clonotype was seen more than once but under ten times. The chain employs TRBV2 and TRBJ2-7, with D uncertain. This CDR3 has 13 amino acids. V was clipped by 6 bases and J by 0 bases, with 9 bases between them. Germline CDR1 SNHLY, CDR2 FYNNEI. The CDR3 region is CASRGGDSYEQYF. The CDR3 DNA follows: TGTGCCAGCAGGGGCGGTGACTCCTACGAGCAGTACTTC.

In this sample, this clonotype turned up many times. The chain recombines TRBV2 with TRBJ1-1, with D unclear. The CDR3 runs 12 residues. CDR1 and CDR2 (germline): SNHLY, FYNNEI. The V gene lost 6 bases and the J gene lost 7 bases, with 12 bases spanning the gap. CDR3 protein: CASRPRRGEAFF. In DNA, the CDR3 is TGTGCCAGCAGACCCCGACGCGGTGAAGCTTTCTTT.

This clonotype was observed a few times. This sequence joins TRBV29-1 and TRBJ2-7; 8 bases line up with TRBD2. Germline values: CDR1 SQVTM, CDR2 ANQGSEA. V shed 3 bases and J 2 bases; nucleotides not matched to a gene: 6. The CDR3 runs 14 residues. CDR3 nucleotide sequence: TGCAGCGTTGAGGAGCGGGGGTCCACCTACGAGCAGTACTTC. As protein: CSVEERGSTYEQYF.

The J gene is TRBJ2-7, the V gene TRBV5-1; D call uncertain. This CDR3 spans 14 amino acids. The V end was cut by 3 bases, the J end by 4 bases, with 14 bases between. Germline CDR1 reads SGHRS; CDR2 reads YFSETQ. CDR3 region: CASSSQHSPYEQYF. In DNA, the CDR3 is TGCGCCAGCAGCTCGCAGCACTCCCCTTACGAGCAGTACTTC.

This clonotype showed up just a few times. The chain employs TRBV20-1 and TRBJ1-6; no reliable D call. Per the germline V gene, CDR1 is DFQATT and CDR2 is SNEGSKA (reference sequence). This CDR3 has 15 residues. The ends were cut back, 1 base at V and 7 bases at J, with 14 bases in the middle. CDR3 region: CSARVLGQTNSPLHF. The CDR3 bases are TGCAGTGCTAGAGTTTTAGGGCAGACGAATTCACCCCTCCACTTT.